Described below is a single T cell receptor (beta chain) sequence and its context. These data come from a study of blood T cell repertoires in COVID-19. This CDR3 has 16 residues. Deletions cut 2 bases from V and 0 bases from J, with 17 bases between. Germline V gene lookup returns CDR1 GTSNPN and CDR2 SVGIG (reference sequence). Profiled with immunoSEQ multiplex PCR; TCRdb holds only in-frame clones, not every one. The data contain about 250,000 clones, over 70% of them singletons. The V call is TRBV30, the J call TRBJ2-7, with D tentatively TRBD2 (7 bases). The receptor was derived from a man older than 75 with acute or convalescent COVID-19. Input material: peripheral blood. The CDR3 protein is CAWSPQGGASSYEQYF. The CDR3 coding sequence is TGTGCCTGGAGTCCCCAAGGGGGGGCCAGCTCCTACGAGCAGTACTTC.